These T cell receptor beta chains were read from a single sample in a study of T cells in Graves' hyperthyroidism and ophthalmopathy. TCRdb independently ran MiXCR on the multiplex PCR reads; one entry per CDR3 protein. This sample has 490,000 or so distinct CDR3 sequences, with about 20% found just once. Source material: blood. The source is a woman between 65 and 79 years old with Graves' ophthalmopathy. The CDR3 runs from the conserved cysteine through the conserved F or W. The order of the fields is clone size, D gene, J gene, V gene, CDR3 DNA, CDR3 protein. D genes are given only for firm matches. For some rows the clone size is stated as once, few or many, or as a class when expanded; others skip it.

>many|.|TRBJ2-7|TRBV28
TGTGCCAGCAGTCAGGGGACATTCTCCTACGAGCAGTACTTC
CASSQGTFSYEQYF
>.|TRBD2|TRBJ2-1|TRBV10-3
TGTGCCATCAGTGGCCTTCCCTCCGGGACTAGCGGCAATGAGCAGTTCTTC
CAISGLPSGTSGNEQFF
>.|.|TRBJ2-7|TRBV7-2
TGTGCCAGCAGCTTAGGCCGTGTTTACTCCGAGCAGTACTTC
CASSLGRVYSEQYF
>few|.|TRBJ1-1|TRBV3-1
TGTGCCAGCAGCCAAGGACCTGGTAACAGTGAAGCTTTCTTT
CASSQGPGNSEAFF
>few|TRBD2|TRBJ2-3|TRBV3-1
TGTGCCAGCAGCCAAGATGGGACTAGCGGGGGGGGAACAGATACGCAGTATTTT
CASSQDGTSGGGTDTQYF
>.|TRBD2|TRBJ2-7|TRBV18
TGTGCCAGCTCACCGACCAACTTAGCGGGAGGCGACGAGCAGTACTTC
CASSPTNLAGGDEQYF
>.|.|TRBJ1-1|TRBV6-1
TGTGCCAGATTCGGTTTCACTGAAGCTTTCTTT
CARFGFTEAFF
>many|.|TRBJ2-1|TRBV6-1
TGTGCCAGCAGTCCCCTTCGAGGGGGATCCTACAATGAGCAGTTCTTC
CASSPLRGGSYNEQFF
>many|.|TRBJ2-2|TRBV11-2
TGTGCCAGCAGAGCCCTAATCACCGGGGAGCTGTTTTTT
CASRALITGELFF
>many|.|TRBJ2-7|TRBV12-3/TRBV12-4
TGTGCCAGCAGATTTAATCCAGGTTACGAGCAGTACTTC
CASRFNPGYEQYF
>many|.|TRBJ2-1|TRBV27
TGTGCCAGTACGAGCCGGGCGTTCTACAATGAGCAGTTCTTC
CASTSRAFYNEQFF
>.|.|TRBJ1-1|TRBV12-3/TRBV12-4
TGTGCCAGCAGTTTTGGGGTATCGAACACTGAAGCTTTCTTT
CASSFGVSNTEAFF
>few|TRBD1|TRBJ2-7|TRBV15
TGTGCCACCAGCAAAGACAGGGCCTACGAGCAGTACTTC
CATSKDRAYEQYF
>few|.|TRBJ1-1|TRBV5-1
TGCGCCAGCAGCTCCCGGGGGCTTACCCTCGGCACTGAAGCTTTCTTT
CASSSRGLTLGTEAFF
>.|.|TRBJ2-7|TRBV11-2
TGTGCCAGCAGCCCAGGGTCGATTTATTACGAGCAGTACTTC
CASSPGSIYYEQYF
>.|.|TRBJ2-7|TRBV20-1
TGCAGTGCCTTCAACGCCTACGAGCAGTACTTC
CSAFNAYEQYF
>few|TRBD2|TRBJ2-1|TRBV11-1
TGTGCCAGCAGCTTACTTACGGGAGGACTGGGCAATGAGCAGTTCTTC
CASSLLTGGLGNEQFF
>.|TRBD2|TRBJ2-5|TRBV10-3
TGTGCCATCTCACGACTAGCGGGAGACCTCCAAGAGACCCAGTACTTC
CAISRLAGDLQETQYF
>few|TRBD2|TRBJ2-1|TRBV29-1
TGCAGCGTGGGGGCTAGCGGGAGGATGGACAATGAGCAGTTCTTC
CSVGASGRMDNEQFF
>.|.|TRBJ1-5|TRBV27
TGTGCCAGCACTCCCCACTCGGGCAATCAGCCCCAGCATTTT
CASTPHSGNQPQHF
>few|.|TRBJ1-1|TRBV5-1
TGCGCCAGCAGCCTCCTCACCGGTGCGAAGAACACTGAAGCTTTCTTT
CASSLLTGAKNTEAFF
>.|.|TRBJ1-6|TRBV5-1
TGCGCCAGCAGCTGGGAGATGAGCTCCTATAATTCACCCCTCCACTTT
CASSWEMSSYNSPLHF
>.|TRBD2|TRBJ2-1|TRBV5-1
TGCGCCAGCAGCCAACTAGCGGGAGAGAGGAAGGAGCAGTTCTTC
CASSQLAGERKEQFF
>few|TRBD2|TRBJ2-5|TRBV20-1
TGCAGTGCTAGACTAGAAACTAGCGGGAGGTGGGAGACCCAGTACTTC
CSARLETSGRWETQYF
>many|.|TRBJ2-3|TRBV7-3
TGTGCCAGCAGCTCCGGGACTCCGGGGGATACGCAGTATTTT
CASSSGTPGDTQYF
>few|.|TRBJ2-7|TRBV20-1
TGCAGTGCTCAGGGGCTAGCAAGCGCCTACGAGCAGTACTTC
CSAQGLASAYEQYF
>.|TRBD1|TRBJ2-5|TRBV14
TGTGCCAGCAGCCGCCGGGACAGGGGGGCGCAAGAGACCCAGTACTTC
CASSRRDRGAQETQYF
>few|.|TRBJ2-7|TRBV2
TGCGCCAGCAGCCAACTGACTAGTAGCTCTTCCTACGAGCAGTACTTC
CASSQLTSSSSYEQYF
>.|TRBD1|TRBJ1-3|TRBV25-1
TGTGCCAGCAGTGAAATTGCAGGGGGACCTGGAAACACCATATATTTT
CASSEIAGGPGNTIYF
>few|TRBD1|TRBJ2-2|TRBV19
TGTGCCAGTAGTATAGGTCCAGGGGGGAACACCGGGGAGCTGTTTTTT
CASSIGPGGNTGELFF
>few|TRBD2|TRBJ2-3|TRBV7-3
TGTGCGACCGCGGCGGGAGTGGCAGATACGCAGTATTTT
CATAAGVADTQYF
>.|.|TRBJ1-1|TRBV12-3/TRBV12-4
TGTGCCACCGCAGGGTTGGGGAACACTGAAGCTTTCTTT
CATAGLGNTEAFF
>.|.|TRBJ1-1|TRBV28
TGTGCCAGCTTATACACCCCCGGGGAGGTAGCTTTCTTT
CASLYTPGEVAFF
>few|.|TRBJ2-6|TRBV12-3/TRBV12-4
TGTGCCAGCAGCTCCGATGGTTCTGGGGCCAACGTCCTGACTTTC
CASSSDGSGANVLTF
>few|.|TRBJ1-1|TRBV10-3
TGTGCCACAGCCCCAGGATACCAGGGGACTGAAGCTTTCTTT
CATAPGYQGTEAFF
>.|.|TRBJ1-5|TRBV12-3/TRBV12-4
TGTGCCAGCAGCTGGGACATCTCTAGCAATCAGCCCCAGCATTTT
CASSWDISSNQPQHF
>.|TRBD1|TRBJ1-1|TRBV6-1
TGTGCCAGCGGGCGACAGGGAGACACTGAAGCTTTCTTT
CASGRQGDTEAFF
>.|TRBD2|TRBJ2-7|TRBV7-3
TGTGCCAGCAGCCCCTCGGGACTAGCGGGAGTCGAGCAGTACTTC
CASSPSGLAGVEQYF
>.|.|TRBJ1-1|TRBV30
TGTGCCGCTCCGGGACCCTCGAACACTGAAGCTTTCTTT
CAAPGPSNTEAFF
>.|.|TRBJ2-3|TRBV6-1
TGTGCCAGCAGTCGGCGATCAGCTTCAGATACGCAGTATTTT
CASSRRSASDTQYF
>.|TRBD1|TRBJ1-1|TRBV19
TGTGCCAGTAGATCCCTTTTTGGCAGGGGGCGGAACACTGAAGCTTTCTTT
CASRSLFGRGRNTEAFF